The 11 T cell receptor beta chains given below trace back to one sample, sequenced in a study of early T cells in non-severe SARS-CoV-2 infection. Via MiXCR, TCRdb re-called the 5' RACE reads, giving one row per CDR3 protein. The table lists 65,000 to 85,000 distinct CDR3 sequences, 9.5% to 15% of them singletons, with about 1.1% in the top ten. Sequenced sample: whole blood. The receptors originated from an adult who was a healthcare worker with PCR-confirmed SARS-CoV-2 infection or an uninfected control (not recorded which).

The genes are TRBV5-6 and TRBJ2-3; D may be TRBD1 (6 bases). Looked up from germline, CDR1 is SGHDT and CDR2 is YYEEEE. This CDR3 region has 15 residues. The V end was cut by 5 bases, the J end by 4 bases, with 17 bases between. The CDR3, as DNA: TGTGCCAGCAGACGGGCTGGCAGGGGCGCAGATACGCAGTATTTT. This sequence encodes CASRRAGRGADTQYF.

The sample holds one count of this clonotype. Here the CDR3 reads CASSVRPLAGGTDTQYF. DNA for the CDR3: TGTGCCAGCAGCGTCCGGCCACTAGCGGGGGGAACAGATACGCAGTATTTT. The rearrangement uses TRBV9 and TRBJ2-3, with 12 bases fitting TRBD2. CDR3 length equals 17 residues. Germline V lookup: CDR1 SGDLS, CDR2 YYNGEE. J gave up 3 bases and V 2 bases, and 7 bases lay outside the gene matches.

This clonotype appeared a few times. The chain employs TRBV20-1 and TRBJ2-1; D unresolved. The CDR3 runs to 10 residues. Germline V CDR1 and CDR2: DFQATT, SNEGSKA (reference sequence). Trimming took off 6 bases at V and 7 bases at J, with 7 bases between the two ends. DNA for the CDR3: TGCAGTGCGAACCGAAATGAGCAGTTCTTC. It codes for CSANRNEQFF.

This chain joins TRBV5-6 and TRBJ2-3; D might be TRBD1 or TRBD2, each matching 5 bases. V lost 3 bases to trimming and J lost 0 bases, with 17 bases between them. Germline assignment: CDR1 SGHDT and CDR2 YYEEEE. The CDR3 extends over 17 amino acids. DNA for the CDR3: TGTGCCAGCAGCTCGAGGGAGACAGTAACTAGCACAGATACGCAGTATTTT. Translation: CASSSRETVTSTDTQYF.

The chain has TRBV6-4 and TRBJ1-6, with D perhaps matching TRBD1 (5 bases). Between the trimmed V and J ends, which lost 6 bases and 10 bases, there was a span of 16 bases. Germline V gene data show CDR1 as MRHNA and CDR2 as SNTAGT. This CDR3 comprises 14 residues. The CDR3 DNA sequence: TGTGCCAGCAGCGCCGCTCCCGGGGGGTCACCCCTCCACTTT. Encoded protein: CASSAAPGGSPLHF.

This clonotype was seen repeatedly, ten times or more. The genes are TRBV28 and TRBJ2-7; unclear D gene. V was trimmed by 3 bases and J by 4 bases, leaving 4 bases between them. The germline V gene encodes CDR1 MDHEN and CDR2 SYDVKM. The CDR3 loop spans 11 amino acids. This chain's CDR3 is CASSFGYEQYF. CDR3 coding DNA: TGTGCCAGCAGTTTCGGGTACGAGCAGTACTTC. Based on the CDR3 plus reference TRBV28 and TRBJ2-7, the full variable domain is DVKVTQSSRYLVKRTGEKVFLECVQDMDHENMFWYRQDPGLGLRLIYFSYDVKMKEKGDIPEGYSVSREKKERFSLILESASTNQTSMYLCASSFGYEQYFGPGTRLTVT.

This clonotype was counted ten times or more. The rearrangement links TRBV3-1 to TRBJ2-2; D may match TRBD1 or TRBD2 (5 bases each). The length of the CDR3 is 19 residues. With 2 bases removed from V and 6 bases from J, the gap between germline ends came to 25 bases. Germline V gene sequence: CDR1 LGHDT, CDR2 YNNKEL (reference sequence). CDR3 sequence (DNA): TGTGCCAGCAGCCAATCTTGGGGTTGGGGCCCGGGAACGCCCGGGGAGCTGTTTTTT. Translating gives CASSQSWGWGPGTPGELFF.

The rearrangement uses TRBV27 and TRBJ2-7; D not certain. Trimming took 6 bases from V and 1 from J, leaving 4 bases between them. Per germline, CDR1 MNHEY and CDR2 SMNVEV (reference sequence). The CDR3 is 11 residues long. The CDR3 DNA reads TGTGCCAGCAGGGGGTCCTACGAGCAGTACTTC. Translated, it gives CASRGSYEQYF.

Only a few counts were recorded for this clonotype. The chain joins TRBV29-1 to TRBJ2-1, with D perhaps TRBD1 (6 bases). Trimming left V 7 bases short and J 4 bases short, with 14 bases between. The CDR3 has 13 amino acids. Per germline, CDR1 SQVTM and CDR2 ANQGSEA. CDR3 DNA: TGCAGCGGACGGGACACCTCATACAATGAGCAGTTCTTC. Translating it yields CSGRDTSYNEQFF.

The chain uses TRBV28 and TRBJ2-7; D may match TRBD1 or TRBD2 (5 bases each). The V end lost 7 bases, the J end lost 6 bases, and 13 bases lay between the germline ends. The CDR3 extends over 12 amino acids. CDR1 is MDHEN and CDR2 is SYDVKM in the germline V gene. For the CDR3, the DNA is TGTGCCAGCACCACCGGGGCTCGCGAGCAGTACTTC. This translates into CASTTGAREQYF.

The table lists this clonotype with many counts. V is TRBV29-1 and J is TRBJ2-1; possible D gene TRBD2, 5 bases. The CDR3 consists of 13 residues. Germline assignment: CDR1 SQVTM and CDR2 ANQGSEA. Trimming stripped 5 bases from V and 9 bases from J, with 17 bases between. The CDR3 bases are TGCAGCGTTCGAGGACTCCACCCGGGTGAGCAGTTCTTC. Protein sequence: CSVRGLHPGEQFF.